This T cell receptor (beta chain) was observed in a study of Tregs in tolerant kidney transplant recipients. Across the study: The nonmyeloablative bone marrow transplants came from related graft donors, with transient mixed chimerism.

Study-level results: For some patients, primers changed over time, blocking nucleotide-level comparison.

Comment on this clone: What it binds is not known.

Repertoires were generated with immunoSEQ multiplex PCR, while TCRdb's copy carries only in-frame clones and drops some. The repertoire holds approximately 98,000 clones, with around 91% as singletons. Source: CD4+ T cells from blood, taken before the transplant. The sequence came from a human donor who received a combined kidney and bone marrow transplant.

The CDR3 spells CASSGDISYNSPLHF. CDR3 nucleotide sequence: TGTGCCAGCAGTGGGGACATCTCCTATAATTCACCCCTCCACTTT. This sequence joins TRBV6-1 and TRBJ1-6; a weak D match, TRBD1 (6 bases). Germline CDR1 reads MNHNS; CDR2 reads SASEGT. The CDR3 has 15 residues. Between the trimmed V and J ends, which lost 4 bases and 0 bases, there was a span of 7 bases.